Listed below are T cell receptor beta chains from one sample, sequenced in a study of post-analysis software for immune sequencing data. TCRdb itself ran the PCR reads through MiXCR, one entry per CDR3 protein. The sample carries 740,000 or so distinct CDR3 sequences, 53% recorded once. Specimen: blood. The source of these receptors is a girl between 5 and 17 years old with multiple sclerosis. Each CDR3 is given with its conserved first and last residue. A D gene is named only where the DNA matches it firmly. Only some rows state a clone size, as once, few, many or a class for expanded clones.

clone_size,v_call,j_call,d_call,cdr3_aa,cdr3_nt
NA,TRBV5-1,TRBJ2-7,TRBD1,CASSPDREHEQYF,TGCGCCAGCAGCCCGGACAGGGAACACGAGCAGTACTTC
NA,TRBV20-1,TRBJ2-3,NA,CSADRQSDTQYF,TGCAGTGCGGACCGACAGTCAGATACGCAGTATTTT
NA,TRBV3-1,TRBJ2-7,NA,CASSQGLPGAPEQYF,TGTGCCAGCAGCCAAGGGCTTCCGGGGGCCCCCGAGCAGTACTTC
NA,TRBV5-1,TRBJ2-5,TRBD2,CASSFMASGRSETQYF,TGCGCCAGCAGCTTCATGGCTAGCGGGAGAAGCGAGACCCAGTACTTC
NA,TRBV2,TRBJ2-1,NA,CASSVQNYNEQFF,TGTGCCAGCAGTGTTCAGAACTACAATGAGCAGTTCTTC
NA,TRBV3-1,TRBJ1-2,TRBD1,CASSQGRTGENYGYTF,TGTGCCAGCAGCCAAGGCAGGACAGGTGAAAACTATGGCTACACCTTC
NA,TRBV29-1,TRBJ2-1,NA,CSVETGDTFLNEQFF,TGCAGCGTTGAAACGGGGGACACGTTCCTCAATGAGCAGTTCTTC
NA,TRBV20-1,TRBJ2-1,TRBD2,CSASTPGGSNEQFF,TGCAGTGCTAGTACCCCGGGAGGGTCGAATGAGCAGTTCTTC
NA,TRBV6-5,TRBJ2-1,TRBD2,CASSYGLAPGYEQDF,TGTGCCAGCAGTTACGGACTAGCGCCTGGTTACGAGCAGGACTTC
NA,TRBV6-1,TRBJ1-2,TRBD1,CASRGQAGYGYTF,TGTGCCAGCAGAGGACAGGCAGGCTATGGCTACACCTTC
NA,TRBV20-1,TRBJ2-1,TRBD2,CSAIPPTSGRYNEQFF,TGCAGTGCTATCCCCCCGACTAGCGGGAGATACAATGAGCAGTTCTTC
NA,TRBV7-9,TRBJ2-7,NA,CASSLGAGFSYEQYF,TGTGCCAGCAGCTTGGGGGCCGGGTTCTCCTACGAGCAGTACTTC
NA,TRBV5-1,TRBJ2-3,TRBD1,CASSYRDRNTDTQYF,TGCGCCAGCAGCTACCGGGACAGAAACACAGATACGCAGTATTTT
NA,TRBV12-5,TRBJ2-7,NA,CASYEAGASPEQYF,TGTGCTAGTTACGAGGCGGGGGCGTCCCCGGAGCAGTACTTC
NA,TRBV7-2,TRBJ2-3,NA,CASSLVAGGSDTQYF,TGTGCCAGCAGCTTAGTTGCGGGTGGTTCCGATACGCAGTATTTT
few,TRBV20-1,TRBJ1-5,TRBD1,CSATGQGYNQPQHF,TGCAGTGCTACGGGACAGGGGTACAATCAGCCCCAGCATTTT
NA,TRBV5-6,TRBJ2-7,TRBD1,CASSLEETGVPYEQYF,TGTGCCAGCAGCTTGGAGGAGACAGGGGTCCCCTACGAGCAGTACTTC